This T cell receptor (beta chain) derives from a study of T cell responses to AZD1222 COVID-19 vaccine. Libraries were prepared by immunoSEQ multiplex PCR; TCRdb keeps only in-frame clonotypes and omits some of them. The sample includes about 200,000 clones, about 94% of them seen just once. Germline V gives CDR1 MNHEY, CDR2 SVGAGI. The V and J ends lost 6 bases and 2 bases respectively, with 14 bases between them. CDR3 length equals 15 residues. The chain uses TRBV6-5 and TRBJ2-1, with D perhaps matching TRBD1 or TRBD2 (5 bases each). The clonotype was recovered from an adult who received the AZD1222 COVID-19 vaccine. The sample here was peripheral blood, taken 28 days after the second AZD1222 dose. The CDR3 region has the DNA TGTGCCAGCAGGGGGACCGGGGATCCCTACAATGAGCAGTTCTTC. Residues: CASRGTGDPYNEQFF.